This record concerns one T cell receptor (beta chain) sequence. This specimen comes from a study of blood T cell repertoires in COVID-19. Study-level information: From the United States, Italy and Spain came samples of acute and convalescent COVID-19. In each case, the material was cDNA or gDNA derived from T cells, B-cell-depleted T cells, or PBMCs.

Trimming took 3 bases from V and 5 from J, leaving 11 bases between them. This CDR3 comprises 13 residues. Germline CDR1 and CDR2: LNHDA and SQIVND (reference sequence). In the source study's methods: It was from reference gene primer amplification that nucleated cell counts were estimated. The repertoire was sequenced with immunoSEQ multiplex PCR; TCRdb's copy has only in-frame clones and lacks some. The DNA was the basis for D and trimming; V, J and clone size are from that table. The data contain roughly 170,000 clones, more than 75% of them singletons. The Seattle patients, enrolled during active infection, were followed longitudinally.

This TCR derives from a woman aged 50 to 65 with COVID-19, enrolled during active disease. The sequencing input was peripheral blood. V is TRBV19 and J is TRBJ2-7, with a weak D call TRBD1 (5 bases). The CDR3 bases are TGTGCCAGTAGTATGGCGGAAGGGGACGAGCAGTACTTC. It is translated as CASSMAEGDEQYF.